The 32 T cell receptor beta chains given below trace back to one sample, sequenced in a study of T cell responses to AZD1222 COVID-19 vaccine. Produced via immunoSEQ multiplex PCR; TCRdb's table is partial and in-frame only. The top ten clones hold approximately 12% of a sample with over 100,000 clones, 85% to 90% of them seen once. Source: peripheral blood, taken on day 0 of AZD1222 vaccination. The receptors derive from an adult in good health.

The chain recombines TRBV18 with TRBJ2-1, with 7 nucleotides matching TRBD1. Germline values: CDR1 KGHSH, CDR2 LQKENI. The CDR3 sequence is 13 residues long. V lost 3 bases, J lost 4 bases, and 0 bases stayed unmatched. The CDR3 reads CASSPGQYNEQFF. The CDR3 DNA is TGTGCCAGCTCACCGGGACAGTACAATGAGCAGTTCTTC.

This clone was seen once. The chain carries TRBV10-3 and TRBJ1-2; 8 nucleotides align to TRBD1. Germline values: CDR1 ENHRY, CDR2 SYGVKD. V trimming: 6 bases; J trimming: 2 bases; junction bases outside the gene matches: 5. This CDR3 has 14 residues. The CDR3: CAISPDRVNYGYTF. CDR3 bases: TGTGCCATCAGCCCGGACAGGGTAAACTATGGCTACACCTTC.

This clone has a single count. CDR3 amino acids: CASSPRTGVPSYTF. CDR3 nucleotides: TGTGCCAGCAGCCCTAGGACAGGGGTCCCCAGCTACACCTTC. This rearrangement joins TRBV4-2 to TRBJ1-2, with 9 bases matching TRBD1. The CDR3 contains 14 residues. Looked up from germline, CDR1 is LGHNA and CDR2 is YNFKEQ. Trimming cost V 4 bases and J 9 bases; bases outside gene matches: 9.

The chain combines TRBV4-2 with TRBJ1-6, with 11 bases matching TRBD1. The CDR3 spans 17 residues. The trim removed 3 bases at V and 8 bases at J, leaving 9 bases unmatched. Germline values: CDR1 LGHNA, CDR2 YNFKEQ. As DNA, the CDR3 is TGTGCCAGCAGCCAGGGACAGGGGGTTAGCCGGGATTCACCCCTCCACTTT. It yields the protein CASSQGQGVSRDSPLHF.

This clone has just a few counts. Other DNA sequences in the same sample also yield this CDR3. This chain links TRBV5-1 with TRBJ1-3; D gene unclear. Germline V lookup: CDR1 SGHRS, CDR2 YFSETQ. The CDR3 is 14 amino acids. The V end lost 0 bases, the J end lost 0 bases, and 4 bases lay between the germline ends. CDR3 sequence: CASSLDSSGNTIYF. The CDR3 DNA follows: TGCGCCAGCAGCTTGGACAGCTCTGGAAACACCATATATTTT.

This sequence joins TRBV28 and TRBJ2-2; the match to TRBD1 covers 7 bases. The CDR3 consists of 14 residues. Germline lookup yields CDR1 MDHEN and CDR2 SYDVKM. V was pared by 6 bases and J by 0 bases, with 1 base of the junction left unmatched. The CDR3 DNA reads as TGTGCCAGCAGGCAGGGGGCGAACACCGGGGAGCTGTTTTTT. Translation: CASRQGANTGELFF.

CDR3 DNA: TGTGCCAGCAGCTTAGGGACAGGGGATCAGCCCCAGCATTTT. Amino acid sequence: CASSLGTGDQPQHF. V and J are TRBV7-2 and TRBJ1-5; TRBD1 matches at 9 bases. The CDR3 spans 14 residues. Germline V gives CDR1 SGHTA, CDR2 FQGNSA. After removal of 1 base from V and 5 bases from J, the junction contained 0 bases not matched to a gene.

CDR3 coding DNA: TGTGCCAGCAGTTCAAGAATAGGGGGAAACACCATATATTTT. Its protein is CASSSRIGGNTIYF. This chain links TRBV7-2 with TRBJ1-3; D remains ambiguous. Trimming removed 6 bases from V and 4 bases from J, with 13 bases in between. This CDR3 has 14 amino acids. CDR1 SGHTA and CDR2 FQGNSA come from the germline V gene.

The CDR3 spells CASSGQGYQETQYF. CDR3 DNA: TGTGCCAGCTCGGGACAGGGGTACCAAGAGACCCAGTACTTC. This chain joins TRBV18 and TRBJ2-5, with 10 bases lining up with TRBD1. The CDR3 runs 14 residues. Germline values: CDR1 KGHSH, CDR2 LQKENI. V lost 6 bases to trimming and J lost 0 bases; unmatched junction nucleotides: 1. Together with reference TRBV18 and TRBJ2-5, the CDR3 gives the full variable domain: NAGVMQNPRHLVRRRGQEARLRCSPMKGHSHVYWYRQLPEEGLKFMVYLQKENIIDESGMPKERFSAEFPKEGPSILRIQQVVRGDSAAYFCASSGQGYQETQYFGPGTRLLVL.

This clone has just a few counts. The V call is TRBV6-5, the J call TRBJ2-7; D assignment may be TRBD1 or TRBD2 (5 bases each). Germline V gives CDR1 MNHEY, CDR2 SVGAGI. Trimming shortened V by 5 bases and J by 1 base, and 12 bases separated the two germline ends. This CDR3 has 14 residues. This CDR3 reads CASSPSGLSYEQYF. The CDR3 DNA follows: TGTGCCAGCAGTCCCTCGGGGCTATCCTACGAGCAGTACTTC.

This rearrangement joins TRBV3-1 (or the pseudogene TRBV3-2) to TRBJ1-5; D possibly corresponds to TRBD1 (6 bases). The CDR3 runs to 15 residues. Germline V gene lookup returns CDR1 LGHDT and CDR2 YNNKEL (reference sequence). V was cut by 0 bases and J by 3 bases, with 9 bases left in between. Here the CDR3 reads CASSQETGHNQPQHF. The CDR3 DNA reads as TGTGCCAGCAGCCAAGAGACAGGACACAATCAGCCCCAGCATTTT.

This rearrangement joins TRBV5-1 to TRBJ2-4, with TRBD1 matching over 11 bases. The CDR3 spans 16 residues. Per germline, CDR1 SGHRS and CDR2 YFSETQ. V shed 4 bases, J shed 8 bases, and the junction held 11 bases outside the gene matches. In DNA form, the CDR3 reads TGCGCCAGCAGCCAAGGACAGGGGGCAAATACGGACATTCAGTACTTC. Residues: CASSQGQGANTDIQYF.

The rearrangement links TRBV29-1 to TRBJ2-5; TRBD2 aligns across 7 bases. This CDR3 has 15 amino acids. The V gene end was trimmed by 6 bases and the J gene end by 2 bases; junction bases not matched to a gene: 12. Germline values: CDR1 SQVTM, CDR2 ANQGSEA. The CDR3 coding sequence is TGCAGCGTGGGGGGGGGAGAAATTAGACAAGAGACCCAGTACTTC. Translation: CSVGGGEIRQETQYF.

This clone occurred once. J is TRBJ2-7 and V is TRBV27; D is perhaps TRBD2 (5 bases). The germline V and J ends were trimmed by 3 bases and 1 base, with 10 bases remaining between them. Germline CDR1 MNHEY, CDR2 SMNVEV (reference sequence). The CDR3 has 14 amino acids. The CDR3 DNA reads TGTGCCAGCAGTTTGTCGGGGAGATCCTACGAGCAGTACTTC. Residues: CASSLSGRSYEQYF.

Only a few counts were recorded for this clone. The chain carries TRBV6-4 and TRBJ2-3; D might be TRBD1 or TRBD2, each matching 7 bases. Germline V gene sequence: CDR1 MRHNA, CDR2 SNTAGT. Trimming took off 6 bases at V and 4 bases at J, with 20 bases between the two ends. The CDR3 contains 16 residues. The CDR3 DNA follows: TGTGCCAGCAGCCCCCGCCAGGGGGGAGGGGCAGATACGCAGTATTTT. Translation: CASSPRQGGGADTQYF.

The J gene is TRBJ2-7, the V gene TRBV7-2, with D perhaps TRBD1 (6 bases). The germline V gene has CDR1 SGHTA and CDR2 FQGNSA. CDR3 size: 14 residues. With 1 base removed from V and 6 bases from J, the gap between germline ends came to 13 bases. The CDR3 protein is CASSLDAGAGEQYF. CDR3 sequence (DNA): TGTGCCAGCAGCTTAGATGCAGGGGCAGGCGAGCAGTACTTC.

The chain uses TRBV19 and TRBJ2-5; the match to TRBD2 covers 10 bases. From germline, CDR1 is LNHDA and CDR2 SQIVND (reference sequence). The J segment lost 5 bases and the V segment lost 5 bases, leaving 11 bases of the junction unmatched. This CDR3 comprises 16 residues. The CDR3 here is CASSRTLAGAMETQYF. CDR3 nucleotide sequence: TGTGCCAGTAGTCGGACCCTAGCGGGGGCCATGGAGACCCAGTACTTC. The complete variable domain, with remaining parts taken from reference TRBV19 and TRBJ2-5, reads DGGITQSPKYLFRKEGQNVTLSCEQNLNHDAMYWYRQDPGQGLRLIYYSQIVNDFQKGDIAEGYSVSREKKESFPLTVTSAQKNPTAFYLCASSRTLAGAMETQYFGPGTRLLVL.

The gene calls are TRBV18 and TRBJ2-7, with 8 bases that match TRBD1. Per the germline V gene, CDR1 is KGHSH and CDR2 is LQKENI. V trimming: 5 bases; J trimming: 3 bases; junction bases outside the gene matches: 18. The CDR3 length is 18 residues. Here the CDR3 DNA reads TGTGCCAGCTCAAAGGACAGGGTACCGGATATGCAGGTCTACGAGCAGTACTTC. This sequence encodes CASSKDRVPDMQVYEQYF.

The chain has TRBV30 and TRBJ2-1; D is ambiguous. The CDR3 is 14 amino acids. Germline V gene sequence: CDR1 GTSNPN, CDR2 SVGIG (reference sequence). Trimming shortened V by 2 bases and J by 6 bases, and 14 bases separated the two germline ends. CDR3 in DNA: TGTGCCTGGAGTATCGGTTACGTAGGCAATGAGCAGTTCTTC. It encodes CAWSIGYVGNEQFF.

This chain uses TRBV6-1 with TRBJ2-4; 14 bases align to TRBD2. V was pared by 3 bases and J by 0 bases, with 4 bases of the junction left unmatched. This CDR3 has 18 residues. Germline CDR1 reads MNHNS; CDR2 reads SASEGT. CDR3 amino acids: CASSDQGLAGVAKNIQYF. The CDR3 DNA is TGTGCCAGCAGTGATCAGGGACTAGCGGGGGTAGCCAAAAACATTCAGTACTTC.

The chain carries TRBV9 and TRBJ2-7, with a tentative D call TRBD2 (5 bases). From germline, CDR1 is SGDLS and CDR2 YYNGEE. The CDR3 totals 15 residues. Trimming stripped 0 bases from V and 2 bases from J, with 12 bases between. The CDR3 DNA sequence: TGTGCCAGCAGCGTAGCTGGAGGTCCAGCCTACGAGCAGTACTTC. Encoded protein: CASSVAGGPAYEQYF.

The chain couples TRBV9 to TRBJ2-3, with TRBD2 matching 7 bases. The junction had 6 bases not matched to a gene; V was cut back by 7 bases and J by 1 base. CDR1 is SGDLS and CDR2 is YYNGEE in the germline V gene. CDR3 length: 14 amino acids. The CDR3 DNA reads TGTGCCAGCGGTTCGAGCGGGGGCACAGATACGCAGTATTTT. Its translation: CASGSSGGTDTQYF.

The CDR3 protein is CAIRLDSRGGYTF. The DNA for the CDR3 is TGTGCCATCAGATTAGACTCGAGGGGTGGCTACACCTTC. This chain links TRBV10-3 with TRBJ1-2, with D perhaps matching TRBD1 (5 bases). This CDR3 region has 13 residues. V lost 6 bases, J lost 7 bases, and 15 bases lay in between. Per germline, CDR1 ENHRY and CDR2 SYGVKD.

V usage is TRBV29-1 and J usage is TRBJ2-7; D might be TRBD1 (6 bases). Trimming stripped 6 bases from V and 3 bases from J, with 18 bases between. Looked up from germline, CDR1 is SQVTM and CDR2 is ANQGSEA. The CDR3 has 14 amino acids. In nucleotides, the CDR3 is TGCAGCGTCGGTTTCGGGACATTGTACTACGAGCAGTACTTC. As protein: CSVGFGTLYYEQYF.

CDR3 nucleotide sequence: TGTGCCATCAGGATACAGGAGAGCTCCTACAATGAGCAGTTCTTC. Protein sequence: CAIRIQESSYNEQFF. J is TRBJ2-1 and V is TRBV10-3, with TRBD1 as a possible D gene (5 bases). The CDR3 is made up of 15 amino acids. V lost 6 bases, J lost 0 bases, and 12 bases lay in between. Germline lookup yields CDR1 ENHRY and CDR2 SYGVKD.

This chain joins TRBV19 and TRBJ1-5; no definite D call. Germline V CDR1 and CDR2: LNHDA, SQIVND (reference sequence). Trimming pared 3 bases from V and 6 bases from J, leaving 15 bases between. The CDR3 extends over 15 amino acids. CDR3 DNA: TGTGCCAGTAGTATCCGGTCGGGCCGCGGTCAGCCCCAGCATTTT. Residues: CASSIRSGRGQPQHF.

The chain couples TRBV19 to TRBJ1-1; D is undetermined. The V gene's germline CDR1 is LNHDA and CDR2 SQIVND (reference sequence). The CDR3 has 14 amino acids. Trimming cost V 1 base and J 4 bases, with 10 bases left between them. The CDR3 sequence: CASSIGDRGTEAFF. The DNA for the CDR3 is TGTGCCAGTAGTATAGGGGATCGCGGCACTGAAGCTTTCTTT. Using reference TRBV19 and TRBJ1-1 for the parts outside the CDR3, the full variable domain is DGGITQSPKYLFRKEGQNVTLSCEQNLNHDAMYWYRQDPGQGLRLIYYSQIVNDFQKGDIAEGYSVSREKKESFPLTVTSAQKNPTAFYLCASSIGDRGTEAFFGQGTRLTVV.

This chain links TRBV9 with TRBJ1-3, with D perhaps matching TRBD1 (5 bases). CDR1 SGDLS and CDR2 YYNGEE come from the germline V gene. This CDR3 is 15 amino acids long. The V end was cut by 4 bases, the J end by 4 bases, with 15 bases between. CDR3 nucleotide sequence: TGTGCCAGCAGCCCCTTTGGGACGTGGGGAAACACCATATATTTT. This translates into CASSPFGTWGNTIYF.

This clone was observed once. V and J are TRBV18 and TRBJ1-1; no reliable D call. The CDR3 runs to 11 residues. V dropped 3 bases and J dropped 6 bases, with 5 bases sitting between them. Germline CDR1 is KGHSH and CDR2 is LQKENI. The CDR3 coding sequence is TGTGCCAGCTCACCGGGATCTGAAGCTTTCTTT. This codes for CASSPGSEAFF.

The chain links TRBV20-1 to TRBJ1-4, with D perhaps TRBD1 (6 bases). This CDR3 is 14 amino acids long. The V gene's germline CDR1 is DFQATT and CDR2 SNEGSKA (reference sequence). The V gene lost 3 bases and the J gene lost 5 bases, with 13 bases spanning the gap. The CDR3 DNA follows: TGCAGTGCTAGTCTGGGGGCCCACAATGAAAAACTGTTTTTT. It is translated as CSASLGAHNEKLFF.

V is TRBV11-2 and J is TRBJ2-1, with 7 bases matching TRBD2. The CDR3 has 16 residues. V lost 9 bases and J lost 0; bases outside the gene matches: 11. The germline V gene encodes CDR1 SGHAT and CDR2 FQNNGV. CDR3 region: CASSGSLANSYNEQFF. The CDR3 DNA follows: TGTGCCAGTAGCGGCTCACTAGCGAACTCCTACAATGAGCAGTTCTTC.

This clone has only one observation. J is TRBJ1-2 and V is TRBV7-2; D is unresolved. CDR3 length equals 18 residues. The V and J ends lost 2 bases and 4 bases respectively, with 23 bases between them. In germline, CDR1 is SGHTA, CDR2 FQGNSA. CDR3 in amino acids: CASSLSPYSPMALYGYTF. CDR3 nucleotides: TGTGCCAGCAGCTTATCCCCCTACTCCCCAATGGCTCTCTATGGCTACACCTTC.